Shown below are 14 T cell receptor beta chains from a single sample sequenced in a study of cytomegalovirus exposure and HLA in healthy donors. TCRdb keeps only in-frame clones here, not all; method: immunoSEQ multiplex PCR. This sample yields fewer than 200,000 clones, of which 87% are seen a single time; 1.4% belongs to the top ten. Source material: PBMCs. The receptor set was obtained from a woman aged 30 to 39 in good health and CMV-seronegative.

This CDR3 is CATSRGGGESEAFF. The CDR3, as DNA: TGTGCCACCAGCAGAGGGGGAGGGGAAAGTGAAGCTTTCTTT. The chain employs TRBV15 and TRBJ1-1, with D maybe TRBD1 (5 bases). V lost 1 base and J lost 7, with 13 bases in between. The germline V gene encodes CDR1 LNHNV and CDR2 YYDKDF (reference sequence). The CDR3 covers 14 residues.

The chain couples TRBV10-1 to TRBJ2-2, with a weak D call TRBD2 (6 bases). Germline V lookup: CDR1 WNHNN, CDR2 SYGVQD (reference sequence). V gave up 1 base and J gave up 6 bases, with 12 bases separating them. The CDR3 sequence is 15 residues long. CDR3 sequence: CASSELADGAGELFF. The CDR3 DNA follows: TGCGCCAGCAGTGAGTTAGCGGACGGGGCCGGGGAGCTGTTTTTT.

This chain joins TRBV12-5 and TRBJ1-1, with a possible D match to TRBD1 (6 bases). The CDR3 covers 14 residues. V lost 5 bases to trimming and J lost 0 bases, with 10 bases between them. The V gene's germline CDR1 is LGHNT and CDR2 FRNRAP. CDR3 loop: CASGRTVMNTEAFF. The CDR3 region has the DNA TGTGCTAGTGGTCGGACAGTCATGAACACTGAAGCTTTCTTT.

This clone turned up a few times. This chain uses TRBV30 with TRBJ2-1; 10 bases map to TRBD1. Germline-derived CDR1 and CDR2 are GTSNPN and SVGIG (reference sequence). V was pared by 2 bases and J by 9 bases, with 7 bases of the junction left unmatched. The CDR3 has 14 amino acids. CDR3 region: CAWSRGTGASEQFF. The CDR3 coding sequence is TGTGCCTGGAGTAGAGGGACAGGGGCTTCTGAGCAGTTCTTC.

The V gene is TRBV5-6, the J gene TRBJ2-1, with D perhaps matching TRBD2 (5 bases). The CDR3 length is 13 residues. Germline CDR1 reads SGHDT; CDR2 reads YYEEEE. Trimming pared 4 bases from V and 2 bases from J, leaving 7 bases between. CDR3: CASSIGTYNEQFF. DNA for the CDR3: TGTGCCAGCAGCATCGGGACCTACAATGAGCAGTTCTTC.

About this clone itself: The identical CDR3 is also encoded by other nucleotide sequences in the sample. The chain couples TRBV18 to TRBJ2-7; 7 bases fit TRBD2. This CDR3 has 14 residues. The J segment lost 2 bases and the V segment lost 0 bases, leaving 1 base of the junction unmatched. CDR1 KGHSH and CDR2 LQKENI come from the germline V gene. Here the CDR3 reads CASSPPGLTYEQYF. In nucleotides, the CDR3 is TGTGCCAGCTCACCACCGGGACTAACCTACGAGCAGTACTTC.

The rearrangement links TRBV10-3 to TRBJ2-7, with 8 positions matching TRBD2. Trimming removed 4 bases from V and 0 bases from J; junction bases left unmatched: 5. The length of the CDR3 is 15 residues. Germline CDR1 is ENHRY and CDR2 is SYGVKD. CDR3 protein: CAISGLGLDSYEQYF. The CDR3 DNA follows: TGTGCCATCAGTGGGTTGGGACTAGACTCCTACGAGCAGTACTTC.

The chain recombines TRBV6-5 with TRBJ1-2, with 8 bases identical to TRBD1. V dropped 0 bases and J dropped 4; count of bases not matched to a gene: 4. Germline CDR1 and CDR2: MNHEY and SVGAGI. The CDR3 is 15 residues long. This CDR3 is CASSYSRDRSYGYTF. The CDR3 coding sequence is TGTGCCAGCAGTTACTCCCGGGACAGGTCCTATGGCTACACCTTC.

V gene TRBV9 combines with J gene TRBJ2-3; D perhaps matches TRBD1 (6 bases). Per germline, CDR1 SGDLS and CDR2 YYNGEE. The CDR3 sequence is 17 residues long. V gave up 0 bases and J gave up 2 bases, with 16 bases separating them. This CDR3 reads CASSVAKGQSITDTQYF. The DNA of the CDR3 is TGTGCCAGCAGCGTAGCTAAAGGACAGAGTATCACAGATACGCAGTATTTT.

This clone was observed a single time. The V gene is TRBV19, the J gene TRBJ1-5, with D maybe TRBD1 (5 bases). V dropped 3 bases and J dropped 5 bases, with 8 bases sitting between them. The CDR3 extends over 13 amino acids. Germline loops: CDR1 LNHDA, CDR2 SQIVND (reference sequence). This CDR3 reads CASSIGTHQPQHF. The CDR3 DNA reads TGTGCCAGTAGTATCGGGACTCATCAGCCCCAGCATTTT.

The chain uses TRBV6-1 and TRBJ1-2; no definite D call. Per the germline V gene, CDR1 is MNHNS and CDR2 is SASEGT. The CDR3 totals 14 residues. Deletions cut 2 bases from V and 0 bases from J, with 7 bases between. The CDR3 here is CASSEWGANYGYTF. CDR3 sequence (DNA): TGTGCCAGCAGTGAATGGGGAGCTAACTATGGCTACACCTTC.

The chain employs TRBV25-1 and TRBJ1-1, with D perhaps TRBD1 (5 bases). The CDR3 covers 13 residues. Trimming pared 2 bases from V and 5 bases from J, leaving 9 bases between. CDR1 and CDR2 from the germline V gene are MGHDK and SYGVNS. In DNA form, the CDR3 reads TGTGCCAGCAGTGAAATGGGGCGGACTGAAGCTTTCTTT. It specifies CASSEMGRTEAFF. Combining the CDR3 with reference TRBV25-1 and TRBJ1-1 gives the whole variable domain EADIYQTPRYLVIGTGKKITLECSQTMGHDKMYWYQQDPGMELHLIHYSYGVNSTEKGDLSSESTVSRIRTEHFPLTLESARPSHTSQYLCASSEMGRTEAFFGQGTRLTVV.

CDR3 nucleotides: TGTGCCAGCAGCTCAGGGACAGAAAATTCACCCCTCCACTTT. It specifies CASSSGTENSPLHF. The chain employs TRBV13 and TRBJ1-6, with 7 nucleotides matching TRBD1. J was trimmed by 7 bases and V by 4 bases; bases with no gene match: 4. Germline V gives CDR1 PRHDT, CDR2 FYEKMQ (reference sequence). CDR3 size: 14 residues.

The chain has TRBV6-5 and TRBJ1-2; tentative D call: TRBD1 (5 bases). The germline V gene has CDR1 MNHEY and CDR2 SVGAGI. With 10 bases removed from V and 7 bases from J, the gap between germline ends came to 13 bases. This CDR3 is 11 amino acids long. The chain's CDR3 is CAIGRGAGYTF. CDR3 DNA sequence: TGTGCCATCGGGAGGGGTGCTGGCTACACCTTC.